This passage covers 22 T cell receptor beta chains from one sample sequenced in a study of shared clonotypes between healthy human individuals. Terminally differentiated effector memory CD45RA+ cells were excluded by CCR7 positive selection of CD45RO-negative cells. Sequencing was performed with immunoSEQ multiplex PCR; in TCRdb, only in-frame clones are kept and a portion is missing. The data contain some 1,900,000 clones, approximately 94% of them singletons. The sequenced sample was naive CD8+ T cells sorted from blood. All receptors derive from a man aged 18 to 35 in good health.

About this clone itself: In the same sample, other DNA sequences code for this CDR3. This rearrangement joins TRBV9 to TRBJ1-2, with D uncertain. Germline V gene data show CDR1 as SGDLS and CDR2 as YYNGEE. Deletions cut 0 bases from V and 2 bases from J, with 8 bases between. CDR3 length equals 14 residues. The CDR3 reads CASSVGTANYGYTF. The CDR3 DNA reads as TGTGCCAGCAGCGTAGGCACAGCGAACTATGGCTACACCTTC.

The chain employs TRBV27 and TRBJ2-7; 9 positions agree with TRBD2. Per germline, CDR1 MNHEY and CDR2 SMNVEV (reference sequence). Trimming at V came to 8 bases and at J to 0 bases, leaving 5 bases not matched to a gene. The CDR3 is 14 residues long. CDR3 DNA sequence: TGTGCCAGCTGGCGGGGGGGGAGCTCCTACGAGCAGTACTTC. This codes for CASWRGGSSYEQYF.

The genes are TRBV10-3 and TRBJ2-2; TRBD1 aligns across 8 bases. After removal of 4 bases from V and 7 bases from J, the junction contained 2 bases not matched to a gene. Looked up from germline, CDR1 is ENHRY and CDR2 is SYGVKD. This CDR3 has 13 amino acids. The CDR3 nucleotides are TGTGCCATCAGTGGGGGACAGGTCGGGGAGCTGTTTTTT. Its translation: CAISGGQVGELFF.

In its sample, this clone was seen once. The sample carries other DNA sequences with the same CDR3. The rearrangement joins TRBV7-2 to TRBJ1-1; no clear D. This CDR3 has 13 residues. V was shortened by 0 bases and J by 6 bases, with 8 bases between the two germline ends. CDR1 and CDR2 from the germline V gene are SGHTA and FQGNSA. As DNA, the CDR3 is TGTGCCAGCAGCTTAGCGGCGGGGTCTGAAGCTTTCTTT. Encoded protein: CASSLAAGSEAFF.

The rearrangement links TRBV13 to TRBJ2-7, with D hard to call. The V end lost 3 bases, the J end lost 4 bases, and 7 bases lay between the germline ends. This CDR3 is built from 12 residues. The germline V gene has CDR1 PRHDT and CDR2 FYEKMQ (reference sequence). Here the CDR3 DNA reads TGTGCCAGCAGCTTGTTTTCATACGAGCAGTACTTC. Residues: CASSLFSYEQYF.

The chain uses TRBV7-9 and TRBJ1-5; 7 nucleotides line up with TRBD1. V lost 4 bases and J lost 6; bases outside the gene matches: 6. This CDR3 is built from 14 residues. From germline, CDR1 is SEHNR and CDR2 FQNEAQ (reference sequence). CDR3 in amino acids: CASSSQGDPQPQHF. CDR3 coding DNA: TGTGCCAGCAGCTCTCAGGGGGACCCTCAGCCCCAGCATTTT.

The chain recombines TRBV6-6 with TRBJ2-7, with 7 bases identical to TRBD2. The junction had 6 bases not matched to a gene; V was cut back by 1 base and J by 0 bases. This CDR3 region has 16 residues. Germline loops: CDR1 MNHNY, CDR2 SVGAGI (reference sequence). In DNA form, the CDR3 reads TGTGCCAGCAGTTACTTCCTAGCGGCATCCTCCTACGAGCAGTACTTC. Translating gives CASSYFLAASSYEQYF.

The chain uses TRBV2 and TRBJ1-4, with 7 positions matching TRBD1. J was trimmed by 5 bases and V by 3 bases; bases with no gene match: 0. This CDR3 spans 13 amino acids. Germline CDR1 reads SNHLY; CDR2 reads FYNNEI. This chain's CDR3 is CASSDRGNEKLFF. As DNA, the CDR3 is TGTGCCAGCAGTGACAGGGGGAATGAAAAACTGTTTTTT.

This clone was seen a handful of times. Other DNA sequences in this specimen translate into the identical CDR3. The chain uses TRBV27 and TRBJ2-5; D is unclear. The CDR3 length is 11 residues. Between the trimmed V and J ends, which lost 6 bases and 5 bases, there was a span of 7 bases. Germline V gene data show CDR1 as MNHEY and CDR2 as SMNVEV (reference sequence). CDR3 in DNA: TGTGCCAGCAGCCTAGGGGAGACCCAGTACTTC. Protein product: CASSLGETQYF.

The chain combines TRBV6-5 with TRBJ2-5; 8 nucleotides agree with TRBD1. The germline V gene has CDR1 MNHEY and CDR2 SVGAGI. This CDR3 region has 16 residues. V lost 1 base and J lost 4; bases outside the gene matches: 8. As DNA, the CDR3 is TGTGCCAGCAGTTACTTCATGACAGGGGTAGGAGAGACCCAGTACTTC. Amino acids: CASSYFMTGVGETQYF.

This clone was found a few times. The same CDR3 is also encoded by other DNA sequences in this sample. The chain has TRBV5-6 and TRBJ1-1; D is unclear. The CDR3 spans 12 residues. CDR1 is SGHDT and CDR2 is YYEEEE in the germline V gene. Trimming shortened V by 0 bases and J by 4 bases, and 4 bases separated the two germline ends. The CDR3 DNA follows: TGTGCCAGCAGCTTGGGTGCCACTGAAGCTTTCTTT. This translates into CASSLGATEAFF.

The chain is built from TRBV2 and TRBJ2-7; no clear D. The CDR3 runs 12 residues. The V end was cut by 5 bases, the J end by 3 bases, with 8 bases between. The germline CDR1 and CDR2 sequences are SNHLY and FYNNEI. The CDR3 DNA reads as TGTGCCAGCAGTCAGGTCGGCTACGAGCAGTACTTC. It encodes CASSQVGYEQYF.

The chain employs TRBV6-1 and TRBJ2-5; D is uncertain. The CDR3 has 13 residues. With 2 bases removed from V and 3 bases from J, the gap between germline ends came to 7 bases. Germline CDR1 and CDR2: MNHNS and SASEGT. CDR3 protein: CASSEYQKETQYF. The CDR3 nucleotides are TGTGCCAGCAGTGAATACCAGAAAGAGACCCAGTACTTC.

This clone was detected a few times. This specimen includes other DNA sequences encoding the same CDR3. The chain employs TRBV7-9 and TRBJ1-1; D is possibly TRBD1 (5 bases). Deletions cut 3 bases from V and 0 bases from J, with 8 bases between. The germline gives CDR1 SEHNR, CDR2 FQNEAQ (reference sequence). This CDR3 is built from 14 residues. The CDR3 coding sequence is TGTGCCAGCAGCTTGGGGGGGATGAACACTGAAGCTTTCTTT. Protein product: CASSLGGMNTEAFF.

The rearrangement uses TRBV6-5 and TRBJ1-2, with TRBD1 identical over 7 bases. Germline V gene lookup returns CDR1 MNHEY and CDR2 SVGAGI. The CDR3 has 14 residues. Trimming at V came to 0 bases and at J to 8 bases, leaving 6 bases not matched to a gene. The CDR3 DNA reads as TGTGCCAGCAGTTACTCTACAGGGGCTCACGGCTACACCTTC. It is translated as CASSYSTGAHGYTF.

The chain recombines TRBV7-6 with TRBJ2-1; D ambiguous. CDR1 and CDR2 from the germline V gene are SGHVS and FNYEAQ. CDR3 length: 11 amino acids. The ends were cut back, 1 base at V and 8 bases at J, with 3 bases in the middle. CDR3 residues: CASSLDHEQFF. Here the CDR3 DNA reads TGTGCCAGCAGCTTAGACCATGAGCAGTTCTTC.

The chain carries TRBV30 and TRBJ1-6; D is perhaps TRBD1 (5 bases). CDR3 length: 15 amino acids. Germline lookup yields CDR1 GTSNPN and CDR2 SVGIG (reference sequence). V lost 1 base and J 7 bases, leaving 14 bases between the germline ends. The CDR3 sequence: CAWSDRLESNSPLHF. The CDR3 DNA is TGTGCCTGGAGTGACAGGCTGGAGTCAAATTCACCCCTCCACTTT.

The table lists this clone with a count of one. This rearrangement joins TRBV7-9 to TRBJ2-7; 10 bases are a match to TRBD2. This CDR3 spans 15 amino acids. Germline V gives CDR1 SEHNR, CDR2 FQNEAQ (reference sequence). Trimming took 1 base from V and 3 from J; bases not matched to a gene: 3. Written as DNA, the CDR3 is TGTGCCAGCAGCTTAGAGACTAGCGGGCGCTACGAGCAGTACTTC. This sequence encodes CASSLETSGRYEQYF. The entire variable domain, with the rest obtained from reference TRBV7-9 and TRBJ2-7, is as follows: DTGVSQNPRHKITKRGQNVTFRCDPISEHNRLYWYRQTLGQGPEFLTYFQNEAQLEKSRLLSDRFSAERPKGSFSTLEIQRTEQGDSAMYLCASSLETSGRYEQYFGPGTRLTVT.

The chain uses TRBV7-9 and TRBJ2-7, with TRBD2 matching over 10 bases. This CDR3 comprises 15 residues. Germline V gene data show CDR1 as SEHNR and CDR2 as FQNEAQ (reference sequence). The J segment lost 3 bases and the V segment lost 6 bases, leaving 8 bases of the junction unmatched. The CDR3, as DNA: TGTGCCAGCAGTCCGGCCGGGACTAGCGACTACGAGCAGTACTTC. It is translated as CASSPAGTSDYEQYF. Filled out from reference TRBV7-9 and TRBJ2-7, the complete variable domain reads DTGVSQNPRHKITKRGQNVTFRCDPISEHNRLYWYRQTLGQGPEFLTYFQNEAQLEKSRLLSDRFSAERPKGSFSTLEIQRTEQGDSAMYLCASSPAGTSDYEQYFGPGTRLTVT.

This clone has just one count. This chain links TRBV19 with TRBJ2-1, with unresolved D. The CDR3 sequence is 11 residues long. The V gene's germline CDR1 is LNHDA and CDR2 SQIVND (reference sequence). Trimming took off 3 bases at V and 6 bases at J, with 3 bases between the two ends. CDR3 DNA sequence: TGTGCCAGTAGTATGGCCAATGAGCAGTTCTTC. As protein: CASSMANEQFF.

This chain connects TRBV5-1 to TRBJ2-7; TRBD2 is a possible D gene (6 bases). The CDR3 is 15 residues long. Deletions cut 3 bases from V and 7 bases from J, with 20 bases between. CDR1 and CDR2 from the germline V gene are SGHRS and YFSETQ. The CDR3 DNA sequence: TGCGCCAGCAGCTCGACTACTATGGCGGAGGGGGAGCAGTACTTC. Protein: CASSSTTMAEGEQYF.

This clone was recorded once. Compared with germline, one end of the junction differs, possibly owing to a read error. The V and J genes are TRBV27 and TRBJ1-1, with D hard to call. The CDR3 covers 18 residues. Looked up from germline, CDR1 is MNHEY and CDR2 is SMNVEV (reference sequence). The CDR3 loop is CASSQAIRADGVNAEAFF. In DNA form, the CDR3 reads TGTGCCAGCAGCCAGGCGATACGAGCGGACGGGGTGAACGCTGAAGCTTTCTTT.